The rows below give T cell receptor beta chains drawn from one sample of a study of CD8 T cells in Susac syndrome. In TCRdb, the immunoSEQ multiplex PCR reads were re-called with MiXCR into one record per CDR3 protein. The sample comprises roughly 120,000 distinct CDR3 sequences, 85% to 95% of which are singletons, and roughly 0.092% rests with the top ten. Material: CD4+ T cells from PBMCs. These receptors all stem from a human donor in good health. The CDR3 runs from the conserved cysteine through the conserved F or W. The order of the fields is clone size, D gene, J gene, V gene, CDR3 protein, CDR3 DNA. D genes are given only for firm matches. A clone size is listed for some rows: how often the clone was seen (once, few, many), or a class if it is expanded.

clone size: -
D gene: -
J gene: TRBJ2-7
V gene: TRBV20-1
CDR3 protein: CSASVKDHEQYF
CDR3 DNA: TGCAGTGCTAGTGTGAAGGACCACGAGCAGTACTTC

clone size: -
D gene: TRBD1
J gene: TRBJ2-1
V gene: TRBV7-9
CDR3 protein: CASSLNLRQGYNEQFF
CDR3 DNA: TGTGCCAGCAGCTTAAATCTCAGACAGGGGTACAATGAGCAGTTCTTC

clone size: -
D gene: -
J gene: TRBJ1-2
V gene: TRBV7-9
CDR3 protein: CASTQSGVVGYTF
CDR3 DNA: TGTGCCAGCACCCAGTCAGGGGTTGTAGGCTACACCTTC

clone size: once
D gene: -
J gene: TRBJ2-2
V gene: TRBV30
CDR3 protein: CACPRTWGGELFF
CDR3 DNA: TGTGCCTGCCCGCGGACGTGGGGCGGGGAGCTGTTTTTT

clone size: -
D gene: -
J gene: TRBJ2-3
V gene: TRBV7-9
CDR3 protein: CASSLFSAVGATDTQYF
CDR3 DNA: TGTGCCAGCAGCTTATTTTCGGCGGTGGGGGCCACAGATACGCAGTATTTT

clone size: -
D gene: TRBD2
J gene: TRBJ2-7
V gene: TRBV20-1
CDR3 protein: CSAARRGRGEQYF
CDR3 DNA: TGCAGTGCTGCTAGGCGCGGGAGGGGCGAGCAGTACTTC

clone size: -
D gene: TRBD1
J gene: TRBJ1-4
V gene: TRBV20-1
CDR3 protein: CSAKGARPGNEKLFF
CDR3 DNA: TGCAGTGCTAAGGGGGCGCGGCCGGGGAATGAAAAACTGTTTTTT

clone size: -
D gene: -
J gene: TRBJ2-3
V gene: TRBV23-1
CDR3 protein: CARTGQDTQYF
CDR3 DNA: TGCGCCAGAACAGGGCAGGATACGCAGTATTTT

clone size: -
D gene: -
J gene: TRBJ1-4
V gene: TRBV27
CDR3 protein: CASRPGGTTNEKLFF
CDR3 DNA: TGTGCCAGCAGACCGGGGGGCACGACTAATGAAAAACTGTTTTTT

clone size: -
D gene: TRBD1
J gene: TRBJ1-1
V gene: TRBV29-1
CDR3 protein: CSARTGSNTEAFF
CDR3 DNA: TGCAGCGCCCGGACAGGGTCAAACACTGAAGCTTTCTTT

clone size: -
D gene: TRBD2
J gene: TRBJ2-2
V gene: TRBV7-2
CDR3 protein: CASSRRWTSVSGELFF
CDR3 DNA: TGTGCCAGCAGCAGGCGCTGGACTAGCGTCTCCGGGGAGCTGTTTTTT

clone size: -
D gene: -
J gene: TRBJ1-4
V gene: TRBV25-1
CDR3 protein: CASSESPGMEKLFF
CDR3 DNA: TGTGCCAGCAGTGAATCACCAGGGATGGAAAAACTGTTTTTT

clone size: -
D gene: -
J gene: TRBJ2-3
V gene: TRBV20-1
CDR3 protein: CSAPGQMDTDTQYF
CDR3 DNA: TGCAGTGCCCCAGGTCAGATGGACACAGATACGCAGTATTTT

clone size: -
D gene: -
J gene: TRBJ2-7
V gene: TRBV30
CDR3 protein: CAWSPSQPYEQYF
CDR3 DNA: TGTGCCTGGAGTCCTAGCCAACCCTACGAGCAGTACTTC

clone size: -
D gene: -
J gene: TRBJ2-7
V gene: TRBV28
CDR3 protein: CASSSREQYF
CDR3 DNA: TGTGCCAGCAGTTCCCGAGAGCAGTACTTC

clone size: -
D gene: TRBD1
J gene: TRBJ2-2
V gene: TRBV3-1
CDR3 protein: CASSPPGQGYDGELFF
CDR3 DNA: TGTGCCAGCAGCCCGCCGGGACAGGGGTATGACGGGGAGCTGTTTTTT

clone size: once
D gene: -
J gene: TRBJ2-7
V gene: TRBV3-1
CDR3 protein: CASSQAHDPGTYEQYF
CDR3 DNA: TGTGCCAGCAGCCAAGCTCACGACCCAGGGACATACGAGCAGTACTTC

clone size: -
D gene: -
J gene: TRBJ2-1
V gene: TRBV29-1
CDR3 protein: CSVVGIGLGDEQFF
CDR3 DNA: TGCAGCGTTGTCGGTATCGGGCTGGGCGATGAGCAGTTCTTC

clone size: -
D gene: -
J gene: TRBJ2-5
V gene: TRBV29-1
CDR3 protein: CSVATAGEETQYF
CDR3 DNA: TGCAGCGTTGCAACAGCTGGGGAAGAGACCCAGTACTTC

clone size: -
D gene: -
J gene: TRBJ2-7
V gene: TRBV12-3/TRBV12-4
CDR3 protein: CASSSRDGRYEQYF
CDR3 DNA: TGTGCCAGCAGTTCTAGAGACGGACGCTACGAGCAGTACTTC

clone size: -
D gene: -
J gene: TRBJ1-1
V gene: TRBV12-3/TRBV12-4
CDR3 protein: CASTQGMNTEAFF
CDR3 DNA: TGTGCCAGCACCCAGGGAATGAACACTGAAGCTTTCTTT

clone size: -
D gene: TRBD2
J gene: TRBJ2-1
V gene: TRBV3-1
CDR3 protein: CASSPGPGGNEQFF
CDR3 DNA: TGTGCCAGCAGCCCCGGCCCCGGGGGGAATGAGCAGTTCTTC

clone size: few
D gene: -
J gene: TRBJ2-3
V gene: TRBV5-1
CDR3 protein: CATRPSTGTDTQYF
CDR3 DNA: TGCGCCACTCGTCCCTCGACCGGCACAGATACGCAGTATTTT

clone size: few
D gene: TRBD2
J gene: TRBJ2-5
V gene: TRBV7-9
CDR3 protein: CASSPDSGLVQETQYF
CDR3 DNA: TGTGCCAGCAGCCCAGATAGCGGGTTGGTCCAAGAGACCCAGTACTTC

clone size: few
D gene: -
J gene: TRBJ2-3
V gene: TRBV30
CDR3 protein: CAWSVGGSTDTQYF
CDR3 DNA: TGTGCCTGGAGTGTGGGGGGCTCCACAGATACGCAGTATTTT

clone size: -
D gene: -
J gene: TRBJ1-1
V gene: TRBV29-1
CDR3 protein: CSVGEAETEAFF
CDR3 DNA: TGCAGCGTTGGGGAGGCAGAAACTGAAGCTTTCTTT

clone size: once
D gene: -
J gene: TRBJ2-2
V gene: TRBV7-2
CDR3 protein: CASSYYKNTGELFF
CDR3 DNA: TGTGCCAGCAGCTACTACAAGAACACCGGGGAGCTGTTTTTT

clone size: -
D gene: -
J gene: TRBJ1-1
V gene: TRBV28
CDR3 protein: CASSPAQNYNTEAFF
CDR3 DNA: TGTGCCAGCAGCCCCGCGCAGAATTATAACACTGAAGCTTTCTTT

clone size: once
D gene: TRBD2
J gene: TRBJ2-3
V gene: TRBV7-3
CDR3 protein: CASSSGLAGGVDTQYF
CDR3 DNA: TGTGCCAGCAGCTCGGGACTAGCGGGAGGAGTAGATACGCAGTATTTT

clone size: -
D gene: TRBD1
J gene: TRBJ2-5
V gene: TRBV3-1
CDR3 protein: CASSPTGGIETQYF
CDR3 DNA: TGTGCCAGCAGCCCCACAGGGGGCATTGAGACCCAGTACTTC

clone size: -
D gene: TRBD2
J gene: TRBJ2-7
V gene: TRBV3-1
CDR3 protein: CASSQGGDEQYF
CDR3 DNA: TGTGCCAGCAGCCAGGGGGGGGACGAGCAGTACTTC

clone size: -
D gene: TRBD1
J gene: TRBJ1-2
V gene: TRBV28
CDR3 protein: CASSLIDRGSYGYTF
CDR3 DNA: TGTGCCAGCAGTCTCATTGACAGGGGATCCTATGGCTACACCTTC

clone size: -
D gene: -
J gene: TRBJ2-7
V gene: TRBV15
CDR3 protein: CATSRLGGIYEQYF
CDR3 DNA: TGTGCCACCAGCAGGTTGGGCGGTATCTACGAGCAGTACTTC

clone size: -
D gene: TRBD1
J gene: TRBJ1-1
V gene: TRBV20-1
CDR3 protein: CSADRGTEAFF
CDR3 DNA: TGCAGTGCTGACAGGGGCACTGAAGCTTTCTTT

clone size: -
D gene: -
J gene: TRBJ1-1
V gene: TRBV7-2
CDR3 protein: CASSFSVEAFF
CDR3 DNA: TGTGCCAGCAGCTTTTCTGTGGAAGCTTTCTTT

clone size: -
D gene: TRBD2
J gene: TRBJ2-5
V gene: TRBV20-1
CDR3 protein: CSALRLAGFQETQYF
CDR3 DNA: TGCAGTGCTTTGAGACTAGCGGGGTTCCAAGAGACCCAGTACTTC

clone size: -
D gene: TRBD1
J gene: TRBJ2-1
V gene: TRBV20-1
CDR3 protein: CSARSSGTGWNEQFF
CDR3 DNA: TGCAGTGCCAGATCCTCCGGGACAGGGTGGAATGAGCAGTTCTTC

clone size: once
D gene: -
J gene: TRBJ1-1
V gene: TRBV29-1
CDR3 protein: CSVDRYTEAFF
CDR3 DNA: TGCAGCGTTGACCGTTACACTGAAGCTTTCTTT

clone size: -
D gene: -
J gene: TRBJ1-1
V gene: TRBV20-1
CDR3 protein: CSARDGQMNPRAFF
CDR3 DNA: TGCAGTGCTAGAGATGGACAAATGAATCCGCGAGCTTTCTTT

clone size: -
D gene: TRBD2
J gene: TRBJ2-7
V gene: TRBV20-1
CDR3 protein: CSATLRTSPEQYF
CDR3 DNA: TGCAGTGCTACCCTCCGGACTAGTCCCGAGCAGTACTTC

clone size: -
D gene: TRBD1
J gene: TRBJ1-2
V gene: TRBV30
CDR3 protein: CAWSWDSRGYTF
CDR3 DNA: TGTGCCTGGAGTTGGGACAGTCGCGGCTACACCTTC

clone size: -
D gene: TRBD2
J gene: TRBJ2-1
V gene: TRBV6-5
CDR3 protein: CASRHTSGTSNEQFF
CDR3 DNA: TGTGCCAGCAGGCATACTAGCGGGACCTCCAATGAGCAGTTCTTC

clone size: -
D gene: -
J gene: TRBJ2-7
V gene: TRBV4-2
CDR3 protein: CASSPQTHSAYEQYF
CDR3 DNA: TGTGCCAGCAGCCCGCAGACCCATAGCGCCTACGAGCAGTACTTC

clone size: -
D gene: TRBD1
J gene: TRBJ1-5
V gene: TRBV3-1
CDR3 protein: CASSQAGTGRGSNQPQHF
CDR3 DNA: TGTGCCAGCAGCCAGGCCGGGACAGGGAGAGGAAGCAATCAGCCCCAGCATTTT

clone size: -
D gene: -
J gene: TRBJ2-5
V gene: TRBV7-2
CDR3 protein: CASSLVDNYQETQYF
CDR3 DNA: TGTGCCAGCAGCTTAGTCGATAATTACCAAGAGACCCAGTACTTC

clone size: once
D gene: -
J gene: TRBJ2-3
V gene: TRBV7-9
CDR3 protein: CASSLGTGSDTQYF
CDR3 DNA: TGTGCCAGCAGCTTAGGAACGGGGTCAGATACGCAGTATTTT

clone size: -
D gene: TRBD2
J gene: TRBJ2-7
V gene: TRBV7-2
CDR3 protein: CASSSGLAGGTYEQYF
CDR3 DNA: TGTGCCAGCAGCTCGGGACTAGCGGGAGGAACCTACGAGCAGTACTTC

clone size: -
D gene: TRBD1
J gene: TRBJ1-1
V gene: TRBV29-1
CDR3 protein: CSGTGDGAEAFF
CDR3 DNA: TGCAGCGGGACAGGGGACGGCGCTGAAGCTTTCTTT